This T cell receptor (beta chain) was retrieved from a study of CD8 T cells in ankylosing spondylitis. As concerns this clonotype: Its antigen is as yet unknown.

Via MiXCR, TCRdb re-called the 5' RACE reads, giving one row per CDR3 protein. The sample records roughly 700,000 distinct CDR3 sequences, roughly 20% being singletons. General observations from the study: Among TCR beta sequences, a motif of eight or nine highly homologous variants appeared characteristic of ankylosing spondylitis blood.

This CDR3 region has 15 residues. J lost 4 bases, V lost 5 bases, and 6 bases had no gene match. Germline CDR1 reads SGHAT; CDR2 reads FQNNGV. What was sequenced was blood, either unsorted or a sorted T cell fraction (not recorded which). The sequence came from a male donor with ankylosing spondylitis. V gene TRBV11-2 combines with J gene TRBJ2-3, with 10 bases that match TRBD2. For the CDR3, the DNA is TGTGCCAGCAGCCCCCGGCTAGCGGGGGCAGATACGCAGTATTTT. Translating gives CASSPRLAGADTQYF.